A single sample is the source of the 18 T cell receptor beta chains below, sequenced in a study of T cell responses to AZD1222 COVID-19 vaccine. Using immunoSEQ multiplex PCR, the repertoire was profiled, and TCRdb retains in-frame clones only, with some absent. Found here are about 140,000 clones; the top ten clones hold under 2.5%. The sequenced sample was peripheral blood. Receptors originate from an adult in good health.

This chain connects TRBV19 to TRBJ1-5; weak D call: TRBD1 (5 bases). The ends were cut back, 3 bases at V and 4 bases at J, with 19 bases in the middle. Germline CDR1 reads LNHDA; CDR2 reads SQIVND (reference sequence). There are 17 residues in the CDR3. CDR3 loop: CASSIVPAGQGNQPQHF. The CDR3 DNA reads as TGTGCCAGTAGTATTGTCCCCGCTGGGCAGGGAAATCAGCCCCAGCATTTT. Based on the CDR3 plus reference TRBV19 and TRBJ1-5, the full variable domain is DGGITQSPKYLFRKEGQNVTLSCEQNLNHDAMYWYRQDPGQGLRLIYYSQIVNDFQKGDIAEGYSVSREKKESFPLTVTSAQKNPTAFYLCASSIVPAGQGNQPQHFGDGTRLSIL.

This chain connects TRBV30 to TRBJ1-2; TRBD1 matches at 8 bases. V shed 2 bases and J 7 bases; nucleotides not matched to a gene: 9. Looked up from germline, CDR1 is GTSNPN and CDR2 is SVGIG (reference sequence). CDR3 length: 14 amino acids. As DNA, the CDR3 is TGTGCCTGGAGTTGGGGACAGGACGACGGTGGCTACACCTTC. Protein: CAWSWGQDDGGYTF. The full variable domain, completed using reference TRBV30 and TRBJ1-2, is SQTIHQWPATLVQPVGSPLSLECTVEGTSNPNLYWYRQAAGRGLQLLFYSVGIGQISSEVPQNLSASRPQDRQFILSSKKLLLSDSGFYLCAWSWGQDDGGYTFGSGTRLTVV.

CDR3 bases: TGTGCCAGCAGCCAGTTGGGGACCGGGGAGCTGTTTTTT. This translates into CASSQLGTGELFF. The chain uses TRBV3-1 (or the pseudogene TRBV3-2) and TRBJ2-2; D gene uncertain. Germline assignment: CDR1 LGHDT and CDR2 YNNKEL (reference sequence). V lost 3 bases, J lost 5 bases, and 7 bases lay in between. The CDR3 runs 13 residues.

V is TRBV5-1 and J is TRBJ2-3; TRBD1 matches 7 bases. The trim removed 7 bases at V and 3 bases at J, leaving 17 bases unmatched. Germline loops: CDR1 SGHRS, CDR2 YFSETQ. There are 17 residues in the CDR3. CDR3 DNA sequence: TGCGCCAGCCAGCTATACCCGGACAGGCCATTTACAGATACGCAGTATTTT. Translating gives CASQLYPDRPFTDTQYF.

This sequence joins TRBV7-2 and TRBJ2-7, with 11 nucleotides matching TRBD1. Germline CDR1 reads SGHTA; CDR2 reads FQGNSA. V trimming: 8 bases; J trimming: 5 bases; junction bases outside the gene matches: 8. CDR3 length: 14 residues. The CDR3 sequence is CASLTGQGGHEQYF. CDR3 nucleotide sequence: TGTGCCAGCTTAACGGGACAGGGGGGTCACGAGCAGTACTTC.

The chain combines TRBV6-2 or TRBV6-3 with TRBJ2-5; no clear D. Trimming stripped 4 bases from V and 5 bases from J, with 11 bases between. Germline values: CDR1 MNHEY, CDR2 SVGEGT. The CDR3 sequence is 13 residues long. In nucleotides, the CDR3 is TGTGCCAGCAGTTCCGCGGACGGGGAGACCCAGTACTTC. Its protein product is CASSSADGETQYF.

CDR3 sequence (DNA): TGCGCCAGCAGTAACGACAGAGATAGCACAGATACGCAGTATTTT. It specifies CASSNDRDSTDTQYF. The rearrangement joins TRBV10-1 to TRBJ2-3, with D possibly TRBD1 on 5 matching bases. The germline CDR1 and CDR2 sequences are WNHNN and SYGVQD (reference sequence). The CDR3 totals 15 residues. V was pared by 5 bases and J by 0 bases, with 12 bases between.

This rearrangement joins TRBV11-2 to TRBJ1-5; no clear D. V lost 2 bases and J 4 bases, leaving 9 bases between the germline ends. CDR1 and CDR2 from the germline V gene are SGHAT and FQNNGV. The CDR3 is 14 residues long. The CDR3 DNA is TGTGCCAGCAGCTTAAGCCATCCGAATCAGCCCCAGCATTTT. Encoded protein: CASSLSHPNQPQHF.

The gene calls are TRBV28 and TRBJ2-7; TRBD1 matches at 8 bases. The CDR3 totals 13 residues. V gave up 6 bases and J gave up 6 bases; unmatched junction bases: 7. Germline-derived CDR1 and CDR2 are MDHEN and SYDVKM. CDR3 protein: CASRKTGVSEQYF. In DNA, the CDR3 is TGTGCCAGCAGAAAGACAGGGGTTTCCGAGCAGTACTTC.

The chain couples TRBV6-4 to TRBJ2-3; D call uncertain. The CDR3 runs to 13 residues. V lost 4 bases, J lost 3 bases, and 8 bases lay in between. Germline V gene sequence: CDR1 MRHNA, CDR2 SNTAGT. The CDR3 loop is CASSVAETDTQYF. Written as DNA, the CDR3 is TGTGCCAGCAGTGTGGCGGAGACAGATACGCAGTATTTT.

The chain couples TRBV5-1 to TRBJ2-5, with D uncertain. Germline CDR1 is SGHRS and CDR2 is YFSETQ. The CDR3 length is 15 residues. Trimming removed 4 bases at V and 3 bases at J, with 16 bases between. DNA of the CDR3: TGCGCCAGCAGCACCAAGAGACTCCTAGAAGAGACCCAGTACTTC. It specifies CASSTKRLLEETQYF.

The J gene is TRBJ2-7, the V gene TRBV11-2; D call uncertain. Germline CDR1 SGHAT, CDR2 FQNNGV. The CDR3 runs to 13 residues. The V end was cut by 5 bases, the J end by 1 base, with 9 bases between. The CDR3 sequence is CASSPQTSYEQYF. CDR3 bases: TGTGCCAGCAGCCCACAGACTTCCTACGAGCAGTACTTC.

The rearrangement uses TRBV6-6 and TRBJ1-5, with D tentatively TRBD1 (5 bases). This CDR3 spans 14 amino acids. CDR1 and CDR2 (germline): MNHNY, SVGAGI (reference sequence). V dropped 5 bases and J dropped 2 bases, with 10 bases sitting between them. The CDR3 sequence: CASSGGVGNQPQHF. CDR3 DNA sequence: TGTGCCAGCAGTGGGGGGGTCGGCAATCAGCCCCAGCATTTT.

The V and J genes are TRBV4-3 and TRBJ1-1; maybe TRBD1 (5 bases). The CDR3 spans 13 residues. From germline, CDR1 is LGHNA and CDR2 YSLEER. V was shortened by 3 bases and J by 11 bases, with 16 bases between the two germline ends. The DNA of the CDR3 is TGCGCCAGCAGCCAGGGACCGGGATTTGGGGCTTTCTTT. Its protein product is CASSQGPGFGAFF.

The V and J genes are TRBV5-1 and TRBJ1-2; D unclear. Trimming took off 2 bases at V and 6 bases at J, with 17 bases between the two ends. The CDR3 is 15 residues long. Germline CDR1 and CDR2: SGHRS and YFSETQ. The CDR3 spells CASSFTTDTYNGYTF. Written as DNA, the CDR3 is TGCGCCAGCAGCTTCACGACCGACACTTACAATGGCTACACCTTC.

This chain uses TRBV3-1 (or the pseudogene TRBV3-2) with TRBJ1-1, with TRBD1 matching over 8 bases. CDR1 LGHDT and CDR2 YNNKEL come from the germline V gene (reference sequence). The CDR3 has 15 residues. The J segment lost 9 bases and the V segment lost 3 bases, leaving 12 bases of the junction unmatched. CDR3 sequence (DNA): TGTGCCAGCAGCCATAAATCCGGACAGGGCTCGAAAGCTTTCTTT. The encoded protein is CASSHKSGQGSKAFF.

The gene calls are TRBV4-3 and TRBJ2-7; the D is unclear. CDR1 LGHNA and CDR2 YSLEER come from the germline V gene. This CDR3 has 13 residues. V lost 1 base, J lost 4 bases, and 8 bases lay in between. CDR3 sequence: CASSQGWQYEQYF. The CDR3, as DNA: TGCGCCAGCAGCCAAGGTTGGCAGTACGAGCAGTACTTC.

The chain links TRBV6-4 to TRBJ2-2; 11 bases match TRBD1. The germline CDR1 and CDR2 sequences are MRHNA and SNTAGT. The CDR3 extends over 15 amino acids. Trimming removed 9 bases from V and 3 bases from J; junction bases left unmatched: 6. The CDR3 spells CARNPGQGDTGELFF. The CDR3 DNA sequence: TGTGCCAGGAACCCGGGACAGGGGGACACCGGGGAGCTGTTTTTT.